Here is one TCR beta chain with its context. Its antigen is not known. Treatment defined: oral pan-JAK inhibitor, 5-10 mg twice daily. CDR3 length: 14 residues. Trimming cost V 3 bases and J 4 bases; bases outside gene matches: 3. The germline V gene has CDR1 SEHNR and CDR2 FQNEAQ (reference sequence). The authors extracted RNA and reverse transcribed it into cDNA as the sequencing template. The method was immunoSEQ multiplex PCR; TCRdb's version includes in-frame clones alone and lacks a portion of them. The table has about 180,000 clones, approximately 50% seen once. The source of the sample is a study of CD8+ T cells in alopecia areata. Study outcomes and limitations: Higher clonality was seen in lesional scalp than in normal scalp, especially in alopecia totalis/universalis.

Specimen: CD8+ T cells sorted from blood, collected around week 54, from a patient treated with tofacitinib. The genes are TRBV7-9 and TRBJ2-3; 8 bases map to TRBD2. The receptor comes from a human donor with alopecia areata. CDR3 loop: CASSFSGGADTQYF. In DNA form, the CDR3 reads TGTGCCAGCAGCTTCAGCGGGGGCGCAGATACGCAGTATTTT.